This passage covers 31 T cell receptor beta chains from one sample sequenced in a study of shared clonotypes between healthy human individuals. TCRdb's table, derived via immunoSEQ multiplex PCR, lists solely in-frame clones and lacks some. The sample consists of millions of clones, approximately 94% of them appearing once. The naive CD8 fraction comprised CD45RO-negative cells positively selected for CCR7 and excluded terminally differentiated effector memory CD45RA+ cells. The material sequenced was naive CD8+ T cells from PBMCs. The receptors derive from a man between 18 and 29 years old in good health. Some clones in this sample may be carry-over from other donors' samples.

V usage is TRBV7-9 and J usage is TRBJ2-1; 8 nucleotides align to TRBD2. Germline CDR1 and CDR2: SEHNR and FQNEAQ (reference sequence). V gave up 2 bases and J gave up 8 bases; unmatched junction bases: 5. This CDR3 has 14 amino acids. CDR3 amino acids: CASSLILAGHEQFF. The CDR3 DNA reads TGTGCCAGCAGCTTAATTTTAGCGGGACATGAGCAGTTCTTC.

The chain has TRBV28 and TRBJ2-7; TRBD2 matches at 7 bases. The CDR3 extends over 17 amino acids. Germline lookup yields CDR1 MDHEN and CDR2 SYDVKM. Trimming took 7 bases from V and 2 from J; bases not matched to a gene: 17. The CDR3 sequence: CASTRLGGTHIPYEQYF. The CDR3 nucleotides are TGTGCCAGCACGCGCCTGGGGGGGACCCACATCCCCTACGAGCAGTACTTC.

The chain has TRBV4-1 and TRBJ2-2; D is uncertain. The germline V and J ends were trimmed by 3 bases and 2 bases, with 13 bases remaining between them. This CDR3 is 16 amino acids long. Germline assignment: CDR1 MGHRA and CDR2 YSYEKL. This chain's CDR3 is CASSQSVTQNTGELFF. DNA of the CDR3: TGCGCCAGCAGCCAGAGCGTAACACAAAACACCGGGGAGCTGTTTTTT.

The CDR3: CASSSTGSRGNEQFF. For the CDR3, the DNA is TGTGCCAGCAGCTCGACAGGGTCGAGGGGCAATGAGCAGTTCTTC. The chain carries TRBV11-2 and TRBJ2-1; 7 nucleotides line up with TRBD1. The V segment lost 4 bases and the J segment 6 bases; nucleotides outside the gene matches: 9. Germline V gene data show CDR1 as SGHAT and CDR2 as FQNNGV. CDR3 size: 15 residues.

This chain joins TRBV13 and TRBJ1-1; tentatively, D is TRBD1 (5 bases). V lost 5 bases to trimming and J lost 3 bases, with 13 bases between them. The CDR3 extends over 14 amino acids. The germline CDR1 and CDR2 sequences are PRHDT and FYEKMQ (reference sequence). The DNA for the CDR3 is TGTGCCAGCAGCGCCCCCCCGGGGGACACTGAAGCTTTCTTT. Translated, it gives CASSAPPGDTEAFF.

This sequence joins TRBV19 and TRBJ1-1; D gene uncertain. The CDR3 runs 14 residues. The V gene's germline CDR1 is LNHDA and CDR2 SQIVND (reference sequence). V lost 3 bases and J 6 bases, leaving 14 bases between the germline ends. The CDR3 here is CASSMTLGGSEAFF. The DNA for the CDR3 is TGTGCCAGTAGTATGACCCTCGGAGGCTCTGAAGCTTTCTTT.

The rearrangement links TRBV5-8 to TRBJ2-7; possibly TRBD1 for D (6 bases). Germline V gene sequence: CDR1 SGHTS, CDR2 YDEGEE. The CDR3 consists of 13 residues. V was clipped by 0 bases and J by 11 bases, with 15 bases between them. The CDR3 region is CASSLGLRPGEYF. For the CDR3, the DNA is TGTGCCAGCAGCTTGGGACTGAGGCCAGGGGAGTACTTC.

About this clone: Different DNA sequences within this sample yield the same CDR3. V usage is TRBV28 and J usage is TRBJ2-3; no clear D gene. The CDR3 spans 14 residues. Germline V CDR1 and CDR2: MDHEN, SYDVKM. Trimming left V 5 bases short and J 1 base short, with 10 bases between. The CDR3 DNA follows: TGTGCCAGCAGTCCAGGACGAGGCACAGATACGCAGTATTTT. Translation: CASSPGRGTDTQYF.

CDR3 in DNA: TGCAGCGCAAATGTCGTAAAATTTAACTATGGCTACACCTTC. Residues: CSANVVKFNYGYTF. V and J are TRBV29-1 and TRBJ1-2; D remains unclear. Germline V gene data show CDR1 as SQVTM and CDR2 as ANQGSEA. This CDR3 region has 14 residues. With 7 bases removed from V and 1 base from J, the gap between germline ends came to 16 bases.

The V and J genes are TRBV7-8 and TRBJ1-4, with TRBD1 matching over 7 bases. The CDR3 is 14 amino acids. In germline, CDR1 is SGHVS, CDR2 FQNEAQ. V lost 5 bases to trimming and J lost 3 bases; unmatched junction nucleotides: 3. CDR3: CASSTGTANEKLFF. The CDR3 nucleotides are TGTGCCAGCAGCACCGGGACAGCTAATGAAAAACTGTTTTTT.

The V call is TRBV5-4, the J call TRBJ1-3, with a weak D call TRBD1 (6 bases). V was shortened by 4 bases and J by 3 bases, with 11 bases between the two germline ends. The V gene's germline CDR1 is SGHNT and CDR2 YYREEE (reference sequence). CDR3 length: 14 amino acids. The chain's CDR3 is CASSSTGYGNTIYF. The CDR3, as DNA: TGTGCCAGCAGCAGCACAGGGTATGGAAACACCATATATTTT.

The V call is TRBV6-1, the J call TRBJ2-2, with D unclear. Germline CDR1 reads MNHNS; CDR2 reads SASEGT. The CDR3 covers 12 residues. The ends were cut back, 6 bases at V and 5 bases at J, with 7 bases in the middle. The DNA for the CDR3 is TGTGCCAGCAGGGGCGAAACCGGGGAGCTGTTTTTT. Amino acid sequence: CASRGETGELFF.

This chain joins TRBV18 and TRBJ1-1; 8 bases align to TRBD1. The CDR3 has 16 amino acids. V gave up 3 bases and J gave up 5 bases; unmatched junction bases: 11. The germline V gene encodes CDR1 KGHSH and CDR2 LQKENI. CDR3 amino acids: CASSPKKGQGQTEAFF. The CDR3 region has the DNA TGTGCCAGCTCACCGAAGAAAGGACAGGGACAAACTGAAGCTTTCTTT.

The rearrangement uses TRBV14 and TRBJ2-7; TRBD2 matches at 10 bases. V dropped 0 bases and J dropped 5; count of bases not matched to a gene: 4. The CDR3 totals 15 residues. Germline values: CDR1 SGHDN, CDR2 FVKESK. This chain's CDR3 is CASSQEAGGPDEQYF. The CDR3, as DNA: TGTGCCAGCAGCCAAGAAGCGGGAGGGCCAGACGAGCAGTACTTC. Combining the CDR3 with reference TRBV14 and TRBJ2-7 gives the whole variable domain EAGVTQFPSHSVIEKGQTVTLRCDPISGHDNLYWYRRVMGKEIKFLLHFVKESKQDESGMPNNRFLAERTGGTYSTLKVQPAELEDSGVYFCASSQEAGGPDEQYFGPGTRLTVT.

Notes on this clone: Other nucleotide sequences from this sample produce the same CDR3. V gene TRBV27 combines with J gene TRBJ2-7; D unclear. The CDR3 contains 12 residues. Germline V lookup: CDR1 MNHEY, CDR2 SMNVEV (reference sequence). V was trimmed by 8 bases and J by 0 bases, leaving 8 bases between them. The CDR3 coding sequence is TGTGCCAGCTCGTTAGGCTCCTACGAGCAGTACTTC. It specifies CASSLGSYEQYF.

This rearrangement joins TRBV19 to TRBJ2-1, with 7 bases that match TRBD2. The CDR3 totals 15 residues. The germline gives CDR1 LNHDA, CDR2 SQIVND (reference sequence). V shed 10 bases, J shed 1 base, and the junction held 10 bases outside the gene matches. The CDR3 DNA follows: TGTGCCACCAAAAAAGCGGGGACTTCCTACAATGAGCAGTTCTTC. It yields the protein CATKKAGTSYNEQFF.

The chain joins TRBV28 to TRBJ2-6; TRBD2 might be the D (6 bases). The CDR3 contains 19 residues. Germline CDR1 reads MDHEN; CDR2 reads SYDVKM. The germline V and J ends were trimmed by 5 bases and 0 bases, with 20 bases remaining between them. Written as DNA, the CDR3 is TGTGCCAGCAGTCGCATACCTGGGACTTCGCACTCTGGGGCCAACGTCCTGACTTTC. Amino acid sequence: CASSRIPGTSHSGANVLTF.

The V gene is TRBV13, the J gene TRBJ1-1; a possible D gene is TRBD1 (5 bases). Germline CDR1 PRHDT, CDR2 FYEKMQ (reference sequence). This CDR3 contains 15 residues. V lost 5 bases to trimming and J lost 2 bases, with 15 bases between them. CDR3 in amino acids: CASSGAGLGNTEAFF. CDR3 nucleotides: TGTGCCAGCAGCGGCGCGGGGCTTGGTAACACTGAAGCTTTCTTT.

The chain recombines TRBV11-2 with TRBJ2-1, with 14 bases aligning to TRBD2. CDR3 length equals 16 residues. CDR1 SGHAT and CDR2 FQNNGV come from the germline V gene. V was pared by 3 bases and J by 3 bases, with 1 base of the junction left unmatched. CDR3 coding DNA: TGTGCCAGCAGCTTCGGACTAGCGGGAGGCTACAATGAGCAGTTCTTC. Translation gives CASSFGLAGGYNEQFF.

A remark on this clone: Other nucleotide sequences in the sample specify the same CDR3. The chain uses TRBV14 and TRBJ2-7; a possible D gene is TRBD2 (6 bases). CDR3 length: 11 amino acids. Trimming pared 3 bases from V and 6 bases from J, leaving 6 bases between. CDR1 and CDR2 from the germline V gene are SGHDN and FVKESK. The CDR3 region is CASSQGGEQYF. CDR3 nucleotides: TGTGCCAGCAGCCAGGGGGGCGAGCAGTACTTC.

The chain uses TRBV7-3 and TRBJ1-1; tentatively, D is TRBD1 (5 bases). The CDR3 length is 16 residues. Deletions cut 3 bases from V and 0 bases from J, with 14 bases between. Per the germline V gene, CDR1 is SGHTA and CDR2 is FQGTGA. CDR3 in DNA: TGTGCCAGCAGCTTTACCGCGGACATGATGAACACTGAAGCTTTCTTT. Amino acid sequence: CASSFTADMMNTEAFF. The full variable domain, in which reference TRBV7-3 and TRBJ1-1 provide the parts outside the CDR3, is GAGVSQTPSNKVTEKGKYVELRCDPISGHTALYWYRQSLGQGPEFLIYFQGTGAADDSGLPNDRFFAVRPEGSVSTLKIQRTERGDSAVYLCASSFTADMMNTEAFFGQGTRLTVV.

This clone showed up just once. One end of the junction is discordant with germline, which a read error may explain. The gene calls are TRBV6-4 and TRBJ2-1; D perhaps matches TRBD2 (6 bases). CDR3 size: 12 residues. Per the germline V gene, CDR1 is MRHNA and CDR2 is SNTAGT. DNA of the CDR3: TGTGCCAGCAGTGACGTAGGGACTGAGCGGTTCTTC. Protein product: CASSDVGTERFF.

In the case of this clone: The sample contains more than one DNA sequence encoding this CDR3. The gene calls are TRBV4-1 and TRBJ2-7; maybe TRBD2 (6 bases). Trimming removed 1 base from V and 1 base from J, with 11 bases in between. Germline CDR1 is MGHRA and CDR2 is YSYEKL. The CDR3 sequence is 15 residues long. CDR3 DNA sequence: TGCGCCAGCAGCCAAGTCGGCGGGGTGTCCTACGAGCAGTACTTC. This codes for CASSQVGGVSYEQYF.

V usage is TRBV5-6 and J usage is TRBJ1-5; TRBD1 matches 9 bases. This CDR3 comprises 14 residues. In germline, CDR1 is SGHDT, CDR2 YYEEEE. Trimming removed 4 bases from V and 4 bases from J; junction bases left unmatched: 3. The CDR3 DNA reads as TGTGCCAGCAGCAGGGGGACAGGGAATCAGCCCCAGCATTTT. Amino acid sequence: CASSRGTGNQPQHF.

The V and J genes are TRBV29-1 and TRBJ1-2; 12 bases map to TRBD1. The CDR3 sequence is 18 residues long. The germline V gene has CDR1 SQVTM and CDR2 ANQGSEA. The J segment lost 1 base and the V segment lost 4 bases, leaving 13 bases of the junction unmatched. The CDR3 here is CSVVVRDGTGGGNYGYTF. Here the CDR3 DNA reads TGCAGCGTTGTGGTCCGAGATGGGACAGGGGGCGGTAACTATGGCTACACCTTC.

The J gene is TRBJ1-2, the V gene TRBV27; no firm D call. Germline V CDR1 and CDR2: MNHEY, SMNVEV (reference sequence). Between the trimmed V and J ends, which lost 6 bases and 3 bases, there was a span of 20 bases. CDR3 length: 16 amino acids. The CDR3 region has the DNA TGTGCCAGCAGCCCATCATCAGGAGAGGTGTACTATGGCTACACCTTC. This codes for CASSPSSGEVYYGYTF.

The V gene is TRBV9, the J gene TRBJ2-1; 9 nucleotides agree with TRBD1. The CDR3 is 16 amino acids. Germline CDR1 and CDR2: SGDLS and YYNGEE. V trimming: 0 bases; J trimming: 8 bases; junction bases outside the gene matches: 9. CDR3 nucleotide sequence: TGTGCCAGCAGCGTAGGGAAGGGGACAGGGTGGCATGAGCAGTTCTTC. Translated, it gives CASSVGKGTGWHEQFF.

There are a few counts of this clone. The chain combines TRBV27 with TRBJ1-4, with D hard to call. The length of the CDR3 is 15 residues. The V gene's germline CDR1 is MNHEY and CDR2 SMNVEV (reference sequence). V was trimmed by 0 bases and J by 3 bases, leaving 8 bases between them. CDR3: CASSLSRVANEKLFF. The CDR3 DNA follows: TGTGCCAGCAGTTTATCGAGGGTAGCTAATGAAAAACTGTTTTTT. Full variable domain (missing parts from reference TRBV27 and TRBJ1-4): EAQVTQNPRYLITVTGKKLTVTCSQNMNHEYMSWYRQDPGLGLRQIYYSMNVEVTDKGDVPEGYKVSRKEKRNFPLILESPSPNQTSLYFCASSLSRVANEKLFFGSGTQLSVL.

The gene calls are TRBV5-1 and TRBJ2-7; 7 bases fit TRBD1. Germline CDR1 reads SGHRS; CDR2 reads YFSETQ. The CDR3 is made up of 16 amino acids. V dropped 0 bases and J dropped 0; count of bases not matched to a gene: 6. The CDR3 DNA is TGCGCCAGCAGCTTGGAACCGGGACAGAGCTCCTACGAGCAGTACTTC. It encodes CASSLEPGQSSYEQYF.

The CDR3 protein is CASSGNRGRTDTQYF. CDR3 DNA: TGTGCCAGTAGTGGTAACAGGGGGCGCACAGATACGCAGTATTTT. The chain has TRBV19 and TRBJ2-3; 9 positions agree with TRBD1. CDR1 and CDR2 (germline): LNHDA, SQIVND (reference sequence). J lost 1 base, V lost 5 bases, and 4 bases had no gene match. CDR3 length equals 15 residues.

The chain is built from TRBV27 and TRBJ2-5; 7 positions agree with TRBD1. Germline trimming cut 6 bases from V and 5 bases from J; bases unmatched to any gene: 12. The germline V gene has CDR1 MNHEY and CDR2 SMNVEV (reference sequence). This CDR3 region has 15 residues. CDR3 loop: CASRTGQFTWETQYF. The DNA of the CDR3 is TGTGCCAGCAGGACGGGACAGTTTACGTGGGAGACCCAGTACTTC.